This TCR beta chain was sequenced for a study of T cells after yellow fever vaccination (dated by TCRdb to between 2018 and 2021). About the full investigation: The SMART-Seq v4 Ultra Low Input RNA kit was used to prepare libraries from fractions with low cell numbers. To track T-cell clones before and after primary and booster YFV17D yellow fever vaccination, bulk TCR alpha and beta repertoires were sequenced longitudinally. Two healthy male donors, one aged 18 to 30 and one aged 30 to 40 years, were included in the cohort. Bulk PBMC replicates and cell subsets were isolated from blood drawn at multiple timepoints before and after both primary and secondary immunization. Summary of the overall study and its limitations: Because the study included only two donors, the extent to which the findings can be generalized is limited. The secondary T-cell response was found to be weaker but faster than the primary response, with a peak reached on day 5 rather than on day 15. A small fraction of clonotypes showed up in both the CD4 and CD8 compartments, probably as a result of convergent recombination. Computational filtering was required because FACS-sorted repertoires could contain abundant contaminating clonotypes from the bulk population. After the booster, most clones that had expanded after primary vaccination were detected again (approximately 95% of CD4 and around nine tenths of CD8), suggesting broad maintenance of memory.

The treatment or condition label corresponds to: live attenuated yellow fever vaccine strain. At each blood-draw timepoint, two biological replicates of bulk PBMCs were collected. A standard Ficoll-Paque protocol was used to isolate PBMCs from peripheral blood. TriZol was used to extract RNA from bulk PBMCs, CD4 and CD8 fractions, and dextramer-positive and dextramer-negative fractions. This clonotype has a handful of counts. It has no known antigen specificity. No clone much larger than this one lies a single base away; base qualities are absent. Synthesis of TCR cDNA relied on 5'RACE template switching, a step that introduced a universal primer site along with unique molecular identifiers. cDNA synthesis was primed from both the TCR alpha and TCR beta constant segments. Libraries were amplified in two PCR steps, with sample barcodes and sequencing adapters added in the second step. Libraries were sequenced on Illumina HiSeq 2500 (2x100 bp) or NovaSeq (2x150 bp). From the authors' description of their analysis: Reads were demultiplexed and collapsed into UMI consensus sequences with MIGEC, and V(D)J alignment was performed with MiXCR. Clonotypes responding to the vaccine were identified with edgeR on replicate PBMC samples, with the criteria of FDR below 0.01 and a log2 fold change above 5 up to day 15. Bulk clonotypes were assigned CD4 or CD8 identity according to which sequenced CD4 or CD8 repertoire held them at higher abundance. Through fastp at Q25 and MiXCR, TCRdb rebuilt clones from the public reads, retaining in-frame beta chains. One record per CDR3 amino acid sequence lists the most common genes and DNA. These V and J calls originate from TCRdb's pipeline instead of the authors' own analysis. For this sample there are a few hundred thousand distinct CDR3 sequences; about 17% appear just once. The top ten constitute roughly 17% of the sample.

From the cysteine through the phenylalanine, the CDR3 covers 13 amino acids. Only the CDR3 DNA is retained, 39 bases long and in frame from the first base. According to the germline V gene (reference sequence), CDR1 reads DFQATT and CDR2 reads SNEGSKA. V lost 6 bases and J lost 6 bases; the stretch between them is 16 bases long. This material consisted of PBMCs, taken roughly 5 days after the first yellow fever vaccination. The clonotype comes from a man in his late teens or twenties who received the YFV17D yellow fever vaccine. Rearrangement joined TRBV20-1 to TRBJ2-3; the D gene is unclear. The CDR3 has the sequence CSALRLDPDTQYF. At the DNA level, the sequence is TGCAGTGCCCTACGGTTGGACCCCGATACGCAGTATTTT.